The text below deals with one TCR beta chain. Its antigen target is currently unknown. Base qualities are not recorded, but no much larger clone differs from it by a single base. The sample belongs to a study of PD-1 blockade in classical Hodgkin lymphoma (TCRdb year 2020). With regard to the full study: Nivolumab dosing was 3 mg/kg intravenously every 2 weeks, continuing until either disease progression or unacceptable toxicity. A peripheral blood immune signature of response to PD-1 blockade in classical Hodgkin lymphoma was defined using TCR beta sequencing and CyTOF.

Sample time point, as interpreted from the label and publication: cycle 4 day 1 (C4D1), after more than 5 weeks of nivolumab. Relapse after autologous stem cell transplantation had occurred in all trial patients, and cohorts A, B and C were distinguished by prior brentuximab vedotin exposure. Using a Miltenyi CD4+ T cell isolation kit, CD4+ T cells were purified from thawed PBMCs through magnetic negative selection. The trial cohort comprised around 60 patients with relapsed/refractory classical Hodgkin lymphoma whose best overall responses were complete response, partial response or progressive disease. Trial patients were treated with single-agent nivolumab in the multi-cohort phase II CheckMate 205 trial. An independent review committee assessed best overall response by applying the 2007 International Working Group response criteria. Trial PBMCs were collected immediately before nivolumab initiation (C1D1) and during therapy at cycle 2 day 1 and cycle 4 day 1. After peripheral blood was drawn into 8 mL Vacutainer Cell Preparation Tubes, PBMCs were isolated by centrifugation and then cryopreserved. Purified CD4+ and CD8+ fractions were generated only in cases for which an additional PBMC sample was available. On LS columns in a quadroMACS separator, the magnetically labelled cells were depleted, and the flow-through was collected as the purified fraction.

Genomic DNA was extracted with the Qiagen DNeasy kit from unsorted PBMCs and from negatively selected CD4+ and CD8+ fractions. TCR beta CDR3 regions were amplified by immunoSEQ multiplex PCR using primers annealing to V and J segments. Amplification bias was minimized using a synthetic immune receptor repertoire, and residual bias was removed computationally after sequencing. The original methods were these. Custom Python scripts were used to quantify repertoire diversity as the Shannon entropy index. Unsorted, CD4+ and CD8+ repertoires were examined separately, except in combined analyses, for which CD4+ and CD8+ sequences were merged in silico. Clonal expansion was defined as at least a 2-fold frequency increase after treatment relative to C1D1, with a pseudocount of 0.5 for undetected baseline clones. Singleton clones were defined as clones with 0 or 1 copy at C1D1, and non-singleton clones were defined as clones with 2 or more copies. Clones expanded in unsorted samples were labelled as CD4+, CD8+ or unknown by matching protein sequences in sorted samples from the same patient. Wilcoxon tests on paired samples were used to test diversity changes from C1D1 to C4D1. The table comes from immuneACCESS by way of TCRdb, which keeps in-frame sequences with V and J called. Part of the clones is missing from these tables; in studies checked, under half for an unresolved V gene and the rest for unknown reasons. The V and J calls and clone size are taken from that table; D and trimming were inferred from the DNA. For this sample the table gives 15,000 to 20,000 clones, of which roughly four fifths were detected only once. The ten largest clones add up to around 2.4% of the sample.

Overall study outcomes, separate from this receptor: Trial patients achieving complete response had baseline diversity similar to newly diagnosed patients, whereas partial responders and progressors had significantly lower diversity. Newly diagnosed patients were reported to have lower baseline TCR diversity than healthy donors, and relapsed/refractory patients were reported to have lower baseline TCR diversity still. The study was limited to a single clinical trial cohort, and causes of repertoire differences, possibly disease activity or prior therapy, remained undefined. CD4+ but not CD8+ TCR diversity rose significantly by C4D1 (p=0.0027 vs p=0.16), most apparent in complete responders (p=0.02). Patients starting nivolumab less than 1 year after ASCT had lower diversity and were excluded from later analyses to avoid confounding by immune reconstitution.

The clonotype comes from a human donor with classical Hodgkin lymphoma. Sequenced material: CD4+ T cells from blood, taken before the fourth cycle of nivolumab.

CDR3 region: CASSLAGEVFEQFF. DNA sequence: TGCGCCAGCAGCTTGGCAGGGGAAGTTTTTGAGCAGTTCTTC. The V and J genes are TRBV5-1 and TRBJ2-1, with a tentative D gene TRBD1 over 6 matching bases. Taken from cysteine to phenylalanine, the CDR3 has 14 residues. The kept DNA is CDR3 alone, 42 bases in frame from the first base. Per the germline V gene, SGHRS is the CDR1 and YFSETQ is the CDR2. Deletion took 0 bases off V and 9 bases off J, with a span of 13 bases between the germline ends.